These 11 T cell receptor beta chains originate from one sample sequenced in a study of cytomegalovirus exposure and HLA in healthy donors listed by TCRdb under 2017. Library method: the immunoSEQ multiplex PCR assay. For the multiplex PCR, a mixture combining 60 forward primers for TCR Vbeta segments and 13 reverse primers for TCR Jbeta segments was used. The source is immuneACCESS, and TCRdb retained only in-frame sequences with V and J called. Part of the clones is not carried over; for the studies checked, unresolved V genes explain less than half of this, and the remainder is unexplained. The table for this sample lists approximately 120,000 clones; about 78% of them were counted only once. The leading ten clones occupy approximately 12% of the sample. Sequences were obtained from PBMCs. These receptors were obtained from a woman aged 40 to 50 in good health and CMV-seropositive.

The J gene is TRBJ2-2, the V gene TRBV4-2; 8 bases fit TRBD2. Germline CDR1 LGHNA, CDR2 YNFKEQ. V shed 4 bases, J shed 6 bases, and the junction held 7 bases outside the gene matches. This CDR3 is built from 15 residues. DNA of the CDR3: TGTGCCAGCAGCCGCCCGGGACTAGATTCCGGGGAGCTGTTTTTT. Translated: CASSRPGLDSGELFF.

The gene calls are TRBV18 and TRBJ2-2, with D possibly matching TRBD1 (5 bases). Trimming removed 5 bases at V and 0 bases at J, with 10 bases between. This CDR3 region has 15 residues. The germline V gene encodes CDR1 KGHSH and CDR2 LQKENI. The CDR3 DNA is TGTGCCAGCTCAGTTGGACAATCGAACACCGGGGAGCTGTTTTTT. This translates into CASSVGQSNTGELFF.

The V call is TRBV29-1, the J call TRBJ1-2; TRBD1 might be the D (6 bases). CDR3 length: 15 amino acids. Germline values: CDR1 SQVTM, CDR2 ANQGSEA. Deletions cut 0 bases from V and 8 bases from J, with 19 bases between. In DNA form, the CDR3 reads TGCAGCGTTGAAGATGCAGGGGCCGGCCGTGGAGGCTACACCTTC. Translation gives CSVEDAGAGRGGYTF.

The chain recombines TRBV29-1 with TRBJ2-5; a weak D match, TRBD1 (5 bases). The CDR3 contains 14 residues. Trimming cost V 3 bases and J 4 bases, with 15 bases left between them. Germline loops: CDR1 SQVTM, CDR2 ANQGSEA. The CDR3 coding sequence is TGCAGCGTTGATCTCTGGGGCGAAAGAGAGACCCAGTACTTC. This translates into CSVDLWGERETQYF.

This clone showed up just a few times. This chain connects TRBV5-1 to TRBJ2-5, with D perhaps TRBD1 (6 bases). The CDR3 runs to 15 residues. Germline V CDR1 and CDR2: SGHRS, YFSETQ. V lost 0 bases to trimming and J lost 7 bases, with 16 bases between them. CDR3 residues: CASSLEQGPRGTQYF. As DNA, the CDR3 is TGCGCCAGCAGCTTGGAACAGGGACCAAGGGGGACCCAGTACTTC.

The rearrangement links TRBV9 to TRBJ1-5; D might be TRBD1 (5 bases). This CDR3 contains 15 residues. V was cut by 4 bases and J by 4 bases, with 15 bases left in between. Germline lookup yields CDR1 SGDLS and CDR2 YYNGEE. For the CDR3, the DNA is TGTGCCAGCAGCCCGGACGGGACTTCAAATCAGCCCCAGCATTTT. The encoded protein is CASSPDGTSNQPQHF.

This clone was recorded once. The chain is built from TRBV10-3 and TRBJ2-5; 10 bases agree with TRBD1. Germline trimming cut 6 bases from V and 5 bases from J; bases unmatched to any gene: 9. This CDR3 comprises 15 residues. CDR1 ENHRY and CDR2 SYGVKD come from the germline V gene. The CDR3 DNA reads as TGTGCCATCAGCAGACAGGGGGCTGGTGGGGAGACCCAGTACTTC. This gives the protein CAISRQGAGGETQYF.

The CDR3 DNA is TGTGCCAGCAGCTTATCCGGACAGTCCTACGAGCAGTACTTC. It translates to CASSLSGQSYEQYF. V usage is TRBV7-2 and J usage is TRBJ2-7; D may be TRBD1 (6 bases). Germline lookup yields CDR1 SGHTA and CDR2 FQGNSA. The CDR3 runs to 14 residues. Trimming cost V 2 bases and J 1 base, with 9 bases left between them.

In nucleotides, the CDR3 is TGTGCCAGCTCACCGGGACAGTACGGAGAGACCCAGTACTTC. Translation gives CASSPGQYGETQYF. This chain uses TRBV18 with TRBJ2-5; 7 bases map to TRBD1. The V gene's germline CDR1 is KGHSH and CDR2 LQKENI. V trimming: 3 bases; J trimming: 4 bases; junction bases outside the gene matches: 5. The CDR3 contains 14 residues.

The CDR3 protein is CAWSVNRELRYTF. CDR3 in DNA: TGTGCCTGGAGTGTCAACAGGGAGTTGAGATACACCTTC. The chain combines TRBV30 with TRBJ1-2, with D maybe TRBD1 (6 bases). From germline, CDR1 is GTSNPN and CDR2 SVGIG (reference sequence). The CDR3 covers 13 residues. Trimming pared 0 bases from V and 11 bases from J, leaving 16 bases between.

J is TRBJ1-2 and V is TRBV27, with no clear D. V lost 10 bases to trimming and J lost 8 bases, with 20 bases between them. The CDR3 extends over 13 amino acids. CDR1 and CDR2 (germline): MNHEY, SMNVEV (reference sequence). Here the CDR3 DNA reads TGTGCCACCTCGCCGACAACATTCCAGGGCTACACCTTC. This sequence encodes CATSPTTFQGYTF.